These 17 T cell receptor beta chains share one sample of origin, sequenced in a study of technical replicates of blood from a handful of donors. The repertoire was sequenced with immunoSEQ multiplex PCR; TCRdb's copy has only in-frame clones and lacks some. The sample comprises tens of thousands of clones, approximately 91% of which are singletons, and approximately 0.4% rests with the top ten. Sequencing was carried out using T cells isolated from PBMCs. These receptors originate from a human donor in good health.

The CDR3 is CASSMQSQGIETQYF. CDR3 sequence (DNA): TGTGCCAGCTCAATGCAATCGCAGGGCATAGAGACCCAGTACTTC. J is TRBJ2-5 and V is TRBV18; maybe TRBD1 (5 bases). This CDR3 comprises 15 residues. CDR1 and CDR2 (germline): KGHSH, LQKENI. Trimming took off 5 bases at V and 4 bases at J, with 17 bases between the two ends.

This clone was seen at least ten times. The V call is TRBV5-4, the J call TRBJ1-2, with no clear D. This CDR3 has 12 residues. V was cut by 1 base and J by 5 bases, with 6 bases left in between. Per the germline V gene, CDR1 is SGHNT and CDR2 is YYREEE (reference sequence). The CDR3 coding sequence is TGTGCCAGCAGCTTGTCGGAGTATGGCTACACCTTC. Translated, it gives CASSLSEYGYTF.

The chain has TRBV4-3 and TRBJ2-7; D remains unclear. Trimming stripped 0 bases from V and 3 bases from J, with 12 bases between. CDR1 is LGHNA and CDR2 is YSLEER in the germline V gene. The CDR3 runs to 15 residues. In DNA, the CDR3 is TGCGCCAGCAGCCAAGATCAAACAGTCAGCTACGAGCAGTACTTC. Its translation: CASSQDQTVSYEQYF.

The chain links TRBV11-2 to TRBJ2-7; tentative D call: TRBD2 (6 bases). From germline, CDR1 is SGHAT and CDR2 FQNNGV. CDR3 length: 14 residues. V gave up 3 bases and J gave up 1 base, with 10 bases separating them. The CDR3 reads CASSFGTQSYEQYF. The CDR3 nucleotides read TGTGCCAGCAGCTTCGGGACTCAATCCTACGAGCAGTACTTC.

This clone was found once. V and J are TRBV28 and TRBJ2-7; weak D call: TRBD2 (6 bases). With 3 bases removed from V and 4 bases from J, the gap between germline ends came to 10 bases. The CDR3 totals 13 residues. Per germline, CDR1 MDHEN and CDR2 SYDVKM. DNA for the CDR3: TGTGCCAGCAGTTTGGGGGGTGGTTACGAGCAGTACTTC. The encoded protein is CASSLGGGYEQYF.

The V gene is TRBV10-3, the J gene TRBJ2-3, with 7 bases that match TRBD2. The CDR3 consists of 13 residues. The germline gives CDR1 ENHRY, CDR2 SYGVKD. V was pared by 11 bases and J by 2 bases, with 7 bases of the junction left unmatched. CDR3 in amino acids: CAASGPSTDTQYF. CDR3 sequence (DNA): TGTGCCGCTAGCGGACCTTCCACAGATACGCAGTATTTT.

The chain has TRBV28 and TRBJ2-7; TRBD2 might be the D (6 bases). Germline assignment: CDR1 MDHEN and CDR2 SYDVKM. The CDR3 has 13 residues. Trimming cost V 3 bases and J 5 bases, with 11 bases left between them. CDR3 nucleotide sequence: TGTGCCAGCAGTTTTGAGGGGAGGAACGAGCAGTACTTC. It specifies CASSFEGRNEQYF.

CDR3 protein: CSVVTGEVDTQYF. In nucleotides, the CDR3 is TGCAGCGTTGTAACAGGGGAGGTGGATACGCAGTATTTT. The rearrangement uses TRBV29-1 and TRBJ2-3; D is perhaps TRBD1 (7 bases). With 4 bases removed from V and 6 bases from J, the gap between germline ends came to 14 bases. CDR1 is SQVTM and CDR2 is ANQGSEA in the germline V gene. CDR3 length: 13 amino acids.

This clone has only one observation. The chain couples TRBV2 to TRBJ2-1, with D possibly matching TRBD2 (5 bases). Trimming shortened V by 6 bases and J by 2 bases, and 14 bases separated the two germline ends. The CDR3 consists of 15 residues. Germline CDR1 and CDR2: SNHLY and FYNNEI. The CDR3 loop reads CASRLAEVTYNEQFF. The CDR3 nucleotides read TGTGCCAGCAGGCTAGCTGAGGTTACCTACAATGAGCAGTTCTTC.

The chain carries TRBV7-9 and TRBJ2-5, with 13 bases aligning to TRBD2. CDR3 length equals 16 residues. Germline V gene sequence: CDR1 SEHNR, CDR2 FQNEAQ (reference sequence). V lost 5 bases to trimming and J lost 5 bases; unmatched junction nucleotides: 8. The CDR3 DNA sequence: TGTGCCAGCAGCCCCAGACTAGCGGGAGGTGTGGAGACCCAGTACTTC. Translating gives CASSPRLAGGVETQYF.

V and J are TRBV29-1 and TRBJ1-2; 7 nucleotides align to TRBD1. V lost 7 bases and J lost 4; bases outside the gene matches: 12. Per the germline V gene, CDR1 is SQVTM and CDR2 is ANQGSEA. This CDR3 region has 14 residues. The CDR3 sequence is CSATPDRLAYGYTF. DNA for the CDR3: TGCAGCGCGACCCCGGACAGGCTGGCCTATGGCTACACCTTC. Variable domain in full (rest from reference TRBV29-1 and TRBJ1-2): SAVISQKPSRDICQRGTSLTIQCQVDSQVTMMFWYRQQPGQSLTLIATANQGSEATYESGFVIDKFPISRPNLTFSTLTVSNMSPEDSSIYLCSATPDRLAYGYTFGSGTRLTVV.

The table lists this clone with a few counts. The chain uses TRBV19 and TRBJ1-5, with D tentatively TRBD1 (5 bases). With 11 bases removed from V and 7 bases from J, the gap between germline ends came to 15 bases. Germline CDR1 LNHDA, CDR2 SQIVND (reference sequence). This CDR3 is built from 12 residues. The CDR3 DNA sequence: TGTGCCGCCGACGGGGGAGGGCAGCCCCAGCATTTT. Translating it yields CAADGGGQPQHF.

The chain employs TRBV10-3 and TRBJ2-7; D might be TRBD2 (5 bases). The CDR3 sequence is 14 residues long. V lost 2 bases and J lost 6, with 14 bases in between. The V gene's germline CDR1 is ENHRY and CDR2 SYGVKD. CDR3 sequence (DNA): TGTGCCATCAGTGAGGGACTCCTCGCCGCCGAGCAGTACTTC. Translated: CAISEGLLAAEQYF.

This chain links TRBV7-6 with TRBJ2-1; TRBD2 agrees at 7 bases. V trimming: 1 base; J trimming: 6 bases; junction bases outside the gene matches: 12. The V gene's germline CDR1 is SGHVS and CDR2 FNYEAQ. The CDR3 runs to 17 residues. The CDR3: CASSLVAFRRESNEQFF. In nucleotides, the CDR3 is TGTGCCAGCAGCTTAGTGGCTTTTCGGCGGGAGTCCAATGAGCAGTTCTTC.

The V gene is TRBV10-3, the J gene TRBJ2-1; D not certain. Germline V gene data show CDR1 as ENHRY and CDR2 as SYGVKD. V gave up 9 bases and J gave up 9 bases, with 18 bases separating them. This CDR3 comprises 13 residues. Here the CDR3 reads CAITFGSMGEQFF. Here the CDR3 DNA reads TGTGCCATTACATTCGGGTCGATGGGTGAGCAGTTCTTC.

V is TRBV6-1 and J is TRBJ2-2, with TRBD1 identical over 9 bases. CDR1 and CDR2 from the germline V gene are MNHNS and SASEGT. The CDR3 spans 16 residues. The J segment lost 4 bases and the V segment lost 2 bases, leaving 5 bases of the junction unmatched. The CDR3 DNA sequence: TGTGCCAGCAGTGAACAAAGGACAGGGGTCACCGGGGAGCTGTTTTTT. Residues: CASSEQRTGVTGELFF.

The chain uses TRBV4-2 and TRBJ2-3; no definite D call. The CDR3 loop spans 14 amino acids. The germline CDR1 and CDR2 sequences are LGHNA and YNFKEQ. V lost 0 bases and J lost 1, with 5 bases in between. The chain's CDR3 is CASSQDLGTDTQYF. The DNA of the CDR3 is TGTGCCAGCAGCCAAGATCTCGGCACAGATACGCAGTATTTT.